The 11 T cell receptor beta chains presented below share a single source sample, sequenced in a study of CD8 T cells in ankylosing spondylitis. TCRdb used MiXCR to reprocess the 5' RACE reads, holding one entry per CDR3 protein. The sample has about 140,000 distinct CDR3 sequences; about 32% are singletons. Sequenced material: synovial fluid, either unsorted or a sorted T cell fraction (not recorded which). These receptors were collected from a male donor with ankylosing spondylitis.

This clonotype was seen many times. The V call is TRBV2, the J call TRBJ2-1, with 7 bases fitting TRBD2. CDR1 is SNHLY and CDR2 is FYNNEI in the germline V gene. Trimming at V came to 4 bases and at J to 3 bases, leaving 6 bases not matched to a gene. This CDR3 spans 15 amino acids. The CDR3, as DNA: TGTGCCAGCAGTGGGGGACTATCTAACTACAATGAGCAGTTCTTC. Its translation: CASSGGLSNYNEQFF. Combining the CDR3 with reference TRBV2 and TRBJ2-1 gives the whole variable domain EPEVTQTPSHQVTQMGQEVILRCVPISNHLYFYWYRQILGQKVEFLVSFYNNEISEKSEIFDDQFSVERPDGSNFTLKIRSTKLEDSAMYFCASSGGLSNYNEQFFGPGTRLTVL.

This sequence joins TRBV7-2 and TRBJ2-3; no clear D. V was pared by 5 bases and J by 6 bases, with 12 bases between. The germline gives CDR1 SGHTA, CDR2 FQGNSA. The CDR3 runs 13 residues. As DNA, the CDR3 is TGTGCCAGCAGCCTCAAATCGGGCGATACGCAGTATTTT. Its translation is CASSLKSGDTQYF.

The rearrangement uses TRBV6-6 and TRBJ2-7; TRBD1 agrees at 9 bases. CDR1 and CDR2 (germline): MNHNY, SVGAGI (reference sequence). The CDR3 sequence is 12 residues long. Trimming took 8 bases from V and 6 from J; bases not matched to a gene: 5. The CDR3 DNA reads TGTGCCAGCGACACAGGGGGCGGCGAGCAGTACTTC. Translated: CASDTGGGEQYF.

The CDR3 DNA reads as TGTGCCAGCAGTTTCGGTTCCGGGAGGAGCGCGCAGTATTTT. It encodes CASSFGSGRSAQYF. The rearrangement uses TRBV28 and TRBJ2-3; 7 positions agree with TRBD2. The germline V gene has CDR1 MDHEN and CDR2 SYDVKM. With 3 bases clipped from V and 10 bases from J, the junction kept 10 bases outside the gene matches. The length of the CDR3 is 14 residues.

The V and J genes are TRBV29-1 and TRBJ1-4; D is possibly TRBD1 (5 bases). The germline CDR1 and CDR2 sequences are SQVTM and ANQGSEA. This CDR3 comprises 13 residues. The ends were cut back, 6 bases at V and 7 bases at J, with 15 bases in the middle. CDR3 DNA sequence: TGCAGCGTCAGACAAGGGGCGGGTGAAAAACTGTTTTTT. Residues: CSVRQGAGEKLFF. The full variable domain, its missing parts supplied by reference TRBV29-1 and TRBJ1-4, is SAVISQKPSRDICQRGTSLTIQCQVDSQVTMMFWYRQQPGQSLTLIATANQGSEATYESGFVIDKFPISRPNLTFSTLTVSNMSPEDSSIYLCSVRQGAGEKLFFGSGTQLSVL.

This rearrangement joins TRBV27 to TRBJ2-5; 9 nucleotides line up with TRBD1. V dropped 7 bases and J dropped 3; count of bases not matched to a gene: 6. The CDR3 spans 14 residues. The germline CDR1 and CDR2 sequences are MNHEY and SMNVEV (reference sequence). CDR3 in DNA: TGTGCCAGCAAACGACAGGGGGGGGAAGAGACCCAGTACTTC. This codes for CASKRQGGEETQYF.

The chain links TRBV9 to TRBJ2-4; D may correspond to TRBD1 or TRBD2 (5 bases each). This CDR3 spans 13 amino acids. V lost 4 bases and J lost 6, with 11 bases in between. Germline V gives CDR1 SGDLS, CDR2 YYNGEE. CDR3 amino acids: CASSPGPSNIQYF. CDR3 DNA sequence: TGTGCCAGCAGCCCGGGACCTTCAAACATTCAGTACTTC.

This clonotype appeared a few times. CDR3 DNA sequence: TGCAGCGTTGTAGCGGGGGGCTCCTACGAGCAGTACTTC. Protein: CSVVAGGSYEQYF. The rearrangement joins TRBV29-1 to TRBJ2-7; 10 bases line up with TRBD2. Germline V gene sequence: CDR1 SQVTM, CDR2 ANQGSEA. Germline trimming cut 4 bases from V and 0 bases from J; bases unmatched to any gene: 0. This CDR3 comprises 13 residues.

The CDR3 is CASSSRTGGMYF. CDR3 nucleotides: TGTGCCAGCAGTTCAAGGACAGGGGGCATGTACTTC. The V gene is TRBV28, the J gene TRBJ2-7; 11 nucleotides match TRBD1. The V gene's germline CDR1 is MDHEN and CDR2 SYDVKM. The CDR3 sequence is 12 residues long. V was pared by 4 bases and J by 12 bases, with 5 bases of the junction left unmatched. Drawing the rest from reference TRBV28 and TRBJ2-7, the complete variable domain is DVKVTQSSRYLVKRTGEKVFLECVQDMDHENMFWYRQDPGLGLRLIYFSYDVKMKEKGDIPEGYSVSREKKERFSLILESASTNQTSMYLCASSSRTGGMYFGPGTRLTVT.

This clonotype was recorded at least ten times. The CDR3 loop reads CSAIGLAGGKPGELFF. The DNA for the CDR3 is TGCAGTGCTATCGGACTAGCGGGAGGAAAACCCGGGGAGCTGTTTTTT. This chain links TRBV20-1 with TRBJ2-2, with 14 positions matching TRBD2. V was pared by 4 bases and J by 6 bases, with 7 bases of the junction left unmatched. Germline-derived CDR1 and CDR2 are DFQATT and SNEGSKA (reference sequence). The CDR3 runs 16 residues.

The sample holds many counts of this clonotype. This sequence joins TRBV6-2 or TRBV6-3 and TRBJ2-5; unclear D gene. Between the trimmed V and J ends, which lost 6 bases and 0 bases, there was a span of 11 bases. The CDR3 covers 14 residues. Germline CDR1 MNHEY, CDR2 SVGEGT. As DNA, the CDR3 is TGTGCCAGCAGCCAAAACACTTACCAAGAGACCCAGTACTTC. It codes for CASSQNTYQETQYF.